What follows describes a single TCR beta chain. Its antigen is not known. The CDR3 runs 15 residues. V shed 6 bases and J shed 4 bases, with 19 bases lying between them. Germline assignment: CDR1 MNHEY and CDR2 SMNVEV (reference sequence). The data originate from a study of T cell responses to AZD1222 COVID-19 vaccine. Notes on the study in general: The donor cohort was predominantly white British with a female majority, and clonal diversity may have been underestimated. Recipients of AZD1222 seropositive at baseline numbered only 5 to 7.

Generated by immunoSEQ multiplex PCR, the TCRdb table keeps only in-frame clones and is missing some. The sample yields 150,000 to 200,000 clones, 88% seen once. The TCR originated in an adult who received the AZD1222 COVID-19 vaccine. This rearrangement joins TRBV27 to TRBJ2-7, with D perhaps matching TRBD2 (6 bases). Sequencing used peripheral blood, obtained 28 days after the second AZD1222 dose. DNA of the CDR3: TGTGCCAGCAGCCCTCGGGGGAGTCTCACATACGAGCAGTACTTC. Translated, it gives CASSPRGSLTYEQYF.